The T cell receptor (beta chain) described here comes from a study of vaccination effects on CD4 cells after COVID-19. TCRdb keeps only in-frame clones here, not all; method: immunoSEQ multiplex PCR. The sample shows tens of thousands of clones, more than 55% of them seen only once. CD4+ T cells specific for antigen were expanded with viral peptide pools by the ViraFEST assay before sequencing. Following culture for around 9 days, CD4+ T cells were isolated. It was two doses of either the BNT162b2 or mRNA-1273 vaccine that participants received. Vaccinated participants had no history of SARS-CoV-2 infection and tested negative for nucleocapsid antibodies. Fresh IL-2-containing medium replaced half the medium on days 3 and 7. Trimming removed 0 bases from V and 8 bases from J; junction bases left unmatched: 4. CDR1 SGHRS and CDR2 YFSETQ come from the germline V gene. The CDR3 sequence is 14 residues long.

The study, taken as a whole, reports: The study, lacking early post-infection timepoints, had few convalescent patients.

A word on this clone: Its cognate antigen is unknown.

The genes are TRBV5-1 and TRBJ1-2, with 10 bases that match TRBD1. The sequenced sample was CD4+ T cells from PBMCs cultured with SARS-CoV-2 spike peptides, obtained after COVID-19 vaccination. This clonotype was obtained from a human donor who received a COVID-19 vaccine. CDR3 region: CASSLGQGAEGYTF. The CDR3 nucleotides are TGCGCCAGCAGCTTGGGACAGGGGGCGGAAGGCTACACCTTC.